This record covers a single T cell receptor (beta chain). Its specificity is unknown. The data were taken from a study of monozygotic twins with inflammatory bowel disease. Every TCR library consumed about 3,800 ng of total RNA. TCRdb reanalyzed the 5' RACE reads and collapses them to one entry per CDR3 protein, without DNA. Across roughly 320,000 distinct CDR3 sequences, the top ten clones capture roughly 5.2% of the sample. Germline CDR1 and CDR2: SGHRS and YFSETQ. The CDR3 length is 14 residues. The study's findings and limits: Discrimination among different T cell subtypes was not achievable. No difference was seen in repertoire similarity between concordant and discordant twins, possibly from limited power. Patient repertoire variability may have increased through differing immunosuppressive treatments.

This receptor was identified in a human donor with ulcerative colitis or Crohn's disease, or a healthy co-twin of an affected twin (not recorded which). Sequenced input: blood. The J gene is TRBJ2-1, the V gene TRBV5-1; TCRdb designates TRBD1, a call that cannot be tested without DNA. CDR3 loop: CASSVTGGSNEQFF.